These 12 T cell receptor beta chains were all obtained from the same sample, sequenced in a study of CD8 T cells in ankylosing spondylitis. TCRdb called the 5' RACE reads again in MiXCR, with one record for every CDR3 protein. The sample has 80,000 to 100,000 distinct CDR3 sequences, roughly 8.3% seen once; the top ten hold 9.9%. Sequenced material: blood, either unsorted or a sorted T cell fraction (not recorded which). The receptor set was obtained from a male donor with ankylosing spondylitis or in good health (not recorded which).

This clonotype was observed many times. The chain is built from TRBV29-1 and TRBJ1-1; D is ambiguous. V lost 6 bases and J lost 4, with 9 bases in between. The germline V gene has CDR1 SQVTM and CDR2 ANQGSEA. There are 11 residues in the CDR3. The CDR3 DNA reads TGCAGCGTCATTTTTTCCACTGAAGCTTTCTTT. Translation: CSVIFSTEAFF.

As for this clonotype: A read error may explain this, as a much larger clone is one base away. The CDR3 DNA follows: TGTGCCAGCAGTGAACAGGGCTCGGGTAATGAAAAACTGTTTTTT. It is translated as CASSEQGSGNEKLFF. V usage is TRBV25-1 and J usage is TRBJ1-4; the D gene is possibly TRBD1 (5 bases). Germline CDR1 and CDR2: MGHDK and SYGVNS. The CDR3 spans 15 residues. The V end lost 2 bases, the J end lost 4 bases, and 11 bases lay between the germline ends. The whole variable domain, filled in from reference TRBV25-1 and TRBJ1-4, reads EADIYQTPRYLVIGTGKKITLECSQTMGHDKMYWYQQDPGMELHLIHYSYGVNSTEKGDLSSESTVSRIRTEHFPLTLESARPSHTSQYLCASSEQGSGNEKLFFGSGTQLSVL.

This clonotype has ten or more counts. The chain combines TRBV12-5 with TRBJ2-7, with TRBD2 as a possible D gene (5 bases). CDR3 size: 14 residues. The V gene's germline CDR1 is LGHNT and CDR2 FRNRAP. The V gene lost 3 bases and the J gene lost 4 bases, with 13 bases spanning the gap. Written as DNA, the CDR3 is TGTGCTAGTGGTTTCTCCGGGGAAAAATACGAGCAGTACTTC. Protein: CASGFSGEKYEQYF.

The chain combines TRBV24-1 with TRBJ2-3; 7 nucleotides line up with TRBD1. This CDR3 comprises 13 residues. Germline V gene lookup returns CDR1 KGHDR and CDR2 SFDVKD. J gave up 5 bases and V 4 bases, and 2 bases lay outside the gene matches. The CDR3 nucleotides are TGTGCCACCAGTGAGCCAGGGGGAGATACGCAGTATTTT. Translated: CATSEPGGDTQYF.

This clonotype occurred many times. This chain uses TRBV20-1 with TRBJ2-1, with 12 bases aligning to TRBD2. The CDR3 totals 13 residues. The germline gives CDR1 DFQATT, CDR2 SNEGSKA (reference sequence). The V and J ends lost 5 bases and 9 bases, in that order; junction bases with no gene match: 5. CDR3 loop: CSAWTSGKGEQFF. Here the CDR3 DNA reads TGCAGTGCTTGGACTAGCGGGAAAGGTGAGCAGTTCTTC.

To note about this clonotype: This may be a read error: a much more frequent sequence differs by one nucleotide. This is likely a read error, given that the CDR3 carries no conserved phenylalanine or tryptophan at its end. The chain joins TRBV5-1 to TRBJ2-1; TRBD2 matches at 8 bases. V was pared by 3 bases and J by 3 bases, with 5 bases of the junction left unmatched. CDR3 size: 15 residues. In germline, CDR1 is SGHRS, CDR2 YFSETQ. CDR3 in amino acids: CASSSPGGGYNEQFS. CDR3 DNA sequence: TGCGCCAGCAGCTCTCCGGGAGGGGGCTACAATGAGCAGTTCTCC.

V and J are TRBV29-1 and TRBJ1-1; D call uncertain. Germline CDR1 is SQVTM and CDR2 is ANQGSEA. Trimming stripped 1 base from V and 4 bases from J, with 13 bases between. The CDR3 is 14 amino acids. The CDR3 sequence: CSVEVAEVFTEAFF. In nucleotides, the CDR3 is TGCAGCGTTGAAGTGGCAGAGGTTTTCACTGAAGCTTTCTTT.

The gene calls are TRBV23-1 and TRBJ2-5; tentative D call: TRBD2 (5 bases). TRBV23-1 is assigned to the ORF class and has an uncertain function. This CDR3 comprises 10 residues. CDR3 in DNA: TGCGATAGGGCGGGAGAGACCCAGTACTTC. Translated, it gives CDRAGETQYF.

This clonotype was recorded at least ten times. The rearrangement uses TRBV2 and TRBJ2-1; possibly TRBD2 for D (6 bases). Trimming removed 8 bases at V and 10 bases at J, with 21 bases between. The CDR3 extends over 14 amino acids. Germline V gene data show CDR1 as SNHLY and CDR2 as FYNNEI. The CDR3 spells CASDPGLSGVEQFF. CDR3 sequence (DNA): TGTGCCAGCGACCCCGGACTATCGGGAGTGGAGCAGTTCTTC.

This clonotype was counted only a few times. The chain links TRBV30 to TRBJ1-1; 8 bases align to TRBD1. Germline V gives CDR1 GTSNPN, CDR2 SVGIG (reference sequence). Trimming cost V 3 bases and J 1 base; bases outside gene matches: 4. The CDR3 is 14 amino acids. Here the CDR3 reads CAWRADRGNTEAFF. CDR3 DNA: TGTGCCTGGAGAGCTGACAGGGGGAACACTGAAGCTTTCTTT. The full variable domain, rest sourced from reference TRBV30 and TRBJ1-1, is SQTIHQWPATLVQPVGSPLSLECTVEGTSNPNLYWYRQAAGRGLQLLFYSVGIGQISSEVPQNLSASRPQDRQFILSSKKLLLSDSGFYLCAWRADRGNTEAFFGQGTRLTVV.

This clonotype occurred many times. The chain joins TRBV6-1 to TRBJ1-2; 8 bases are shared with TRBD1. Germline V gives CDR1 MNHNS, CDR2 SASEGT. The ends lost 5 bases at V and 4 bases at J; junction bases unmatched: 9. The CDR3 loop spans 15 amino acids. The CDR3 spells CASSLQGAWGYGYTF. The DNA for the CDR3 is TGTGCCAGCAGTCTCCAGGGGGCGTGGGGCTATGGCTACACCTTC.

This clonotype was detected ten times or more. The CDR3 DNA follows: TGTGCCAGCAGCCCCCCGGACGTAACCTACGAGCAGTACTTC. This encodes CASSPPDVTYEQYF. The chain uses TRBV7-2 and TRBJ2-7; D uncertain. CDR1 SGHTA and CDR2 FQGNSA come from the germline V gene. Trimming stripped 5 bases from V and 2 bases from J, with 13 bases between. The CDR3 is 14 residues long.